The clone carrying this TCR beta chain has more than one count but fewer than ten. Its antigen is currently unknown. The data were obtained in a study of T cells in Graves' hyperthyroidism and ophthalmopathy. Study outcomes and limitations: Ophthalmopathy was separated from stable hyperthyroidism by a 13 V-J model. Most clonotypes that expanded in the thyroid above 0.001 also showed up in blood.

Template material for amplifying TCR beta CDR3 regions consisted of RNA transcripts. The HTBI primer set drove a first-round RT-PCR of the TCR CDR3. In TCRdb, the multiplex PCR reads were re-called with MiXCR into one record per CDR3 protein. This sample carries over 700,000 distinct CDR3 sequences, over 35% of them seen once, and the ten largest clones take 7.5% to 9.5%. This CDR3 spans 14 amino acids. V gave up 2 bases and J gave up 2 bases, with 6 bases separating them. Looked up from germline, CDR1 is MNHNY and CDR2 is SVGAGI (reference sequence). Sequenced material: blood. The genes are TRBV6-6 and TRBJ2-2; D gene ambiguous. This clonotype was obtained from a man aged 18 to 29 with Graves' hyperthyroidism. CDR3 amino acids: CASSYASNTGELFF. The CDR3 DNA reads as TGTGCCAGCAGTTACGCGAGTAACACCGGGGAGCTGTTTTTT.